This entry lists 20 T cell receptor beta chains sequenced from one sample in a study of cytomegalovirus exposure and HLA in healthy donors. Primers: 60 Vbeta forward and 13 Jbeta reverse. Data came from immunoSEQ multiplex PCR; TCRdb stores just in-frame clones and leaves some out. Of about 140,000 clones in the sample, roughly four fifths were seen once. The sample comprised PBMCs. These receptors all come from a man aged 18-30 years in good health and CMV-seropositive.

This chain uses TRBV27 with TRBJ2-7, with D perhaps TRBD1 (5 bases). Germline V gene lookup returns CDR1 MNHEY and CDR2 SMNVEV (reference sequence). V was cut by 2 bases and J by 2 bases, with 19 bases left in between. CDR3 length: 17 amino acids. CDR3 DNA sequence: TGTGCCAGCAGTTTAGTGAACTCGGGCAGGGCGCCCTACGAGCAGTACTTC. Translating gives CASSLVNSGRAPYEQYF.

CDR3 DNA: TGTGCCAGCTCCCCCGGCAGGGGTGGCTATGGCTACACCTTC. Residues: CASSPGRGGYGYTF. V and J are TRBV27 and TRBJ1-2; D possibly corresponds to TRBD1 (6 bases). CDR3 length: 14 amino acids. The V end lost 8 bases, the J end lost 4 bases, and 17 bases lay between the germline ends. CDR1 and CDR2 from the germline V gene are MNHEY and SMNVEV (reference sequence).

This clone was detected a few times. This chain joins TRBV5-1 and TRBJ2-3; weak D call: TRBD1 (6 bases). The CDR3 length is 14 residues. Germline CDR1 reads SGHRS; CDR2 reads YFSETQ. The V gene lost 4 bases and the J gene lost 1 base, with 10 bases spanning the gap. The CDR3 DNA sequence: TGCGCCAGCAGCCAGGCAGGGGGCACAGATACGCAGTATTTT. Protein: CASSQAGGTDTQYF.

The chain uses TRBV27 and TRBJ1-1; tentatively, D is TRBD1 (6 bases). Looked up from germline, CDR1 is MNHEY and CDR2 is SMNVEV (reference sequence). CDR3 length: 14 residues. V lost 6 bases to trimming and J lost 7 bases, with 18 bases between them. The CDR3 loop reads CASSLGAGVREAFF. CDR3 in DNA: TGTGCCAGCAGCCTAGGGGCAGGGGTGCGTGAAGCTTTCTTT.

CDR3 nucleotides: TGTGCCAGTAGTCCTCGGACAGGGAAGGACGAGCAGTACTTC. Translating it yields CASSPRTGKDEQYF. The genes are TRBV19 and TRBJ2-7; 8 bases line up with TRBD1. The length of the CDR3 is 14 residues. CDR1 and CDR2 from the germline V gene are LNHDA and SQIVND (reference sequence). V was pared by 5 bases and J by 5 bases, with 8 bases of the junction left unmatched.

This clone was seen only a few times. The chain recombines TRBV4-1 with TRBJ2-2; the match to TRBD2 covers 10 bases. This CDR3 is built from 15 residues. Losses at the gene ends were 4 bases for V and 7 bases for J; bases not matched to a gene: 6. Germline CDR1 MGHRA, CDR2 YSYEKL. CDR3 residues: CASSPLAGEGGELFF. Here the CDR3 DNA reads TGCGCCAGCAGCCCGCTAGCGGGAGAGGGCGGGGAGCTGTTTTTT.

The chain is built from TRBV27 and TRBJ1-3, with TRBD1 matching over 7 bases. Trimming at V came to 6 bases and at J to 4 bases, leaving 15 bases not matched to a gene. Germline V gene lookup returns CDR1 MNHEY and CDR2 SMNVEV (reference sequence). This CDR3 is built from 17 residues. CDR3 DNA sequence: TGTGCCAGCAGGCAATCGGGACAGAGGGGGTCGGGAAACACCATATATTTT. This codes for CASRQSGQRGSGNTIYF.

V gene TRBV27 combines with J gene TRBJ1-5; D is undetermined. Per germline, CDR1 MNHEY and CDR2 SMNVEV (reference sequence). CDR3 length: 13 residues. V dropped 3 bases and J dropped 5 bases, with 8 bases sitting between them. CDR3 residues: CASSLGGDQPQHF. DNA for the CDR3: TGTGCCAGCAGTTTGGGCGGGGATCAGCCCCAGCATTTT.

This chain joins TRBV27 and TRBJ2-5; a possible D gene is TRBD2 (7 bases). Trimming removed 1 base from V and 4 bases from J, with 10 bases in between. CDR3 length: 14 amino acids. CDR1 is MNHEY, CDR2 SMNVEV, per germline (reference sequence). CDR3 coding DNA: TGTGCCAGCAGTTTATACAGGGAGGGAGAGACCCAGTACTTC. Encoded protein: CASSLYREGETQYF.

The chain employs TRBV10-1 and TRBJ2-6; D is perhaps TRBD2 (6 bases). This CDR3 region has 17 residues. Germline V lookup: CDR1 WNHNN, CDR2 SYGVQD (reference sequence). The V gene lost 0 bases and the J gene lost 2 bases, with 11 bases spanning the gap. The CDR3 sequence: CASSESARRAGANVLTF. CDR3 DNA sequence: TGCGCCAGCAGTGAGTCGGCCAGGAGGGCTGGGGCCAACGTCCTGACTTTC.

The chain is built from TRBV5-4 and TRBJ2-3, with D possibly TRBD1 on 6 matching bases. Trimming pared 0 bases from V and 2 bases from J, leaving 13 bases between. This CDR3 region has 16 residues. Looked up from germline, CDR1 is SGHNT and CDR2 is YYREEE (reference sequence). CDR3 amino acids: CASSLAGEGVTDTQYF. CDR3 in DNA: TGTGCCAGCAGCTTGGCCGGTGAGGGGGTCACAGATACGCAGTATTTT.

The gene calls are TRBV5-8 and TRBJ2-1, with TRBD2 identical over 7 bases. This CDR3 contains 16 residues. Germline V gene sequence: CDR1 SGHTS, CDR2 YDEGEE. The V segment lost 3 bases and the J segment 3 bases; nucleotides outside the gene matches: 9. CDR3 sequence reads: CASSSGVGTNYNEQFF. The CDR3 DNA is TGTGCCAGCAGCTCGGGGGTCGGGACTAACTACAATGAGCAGTTCTTC.

This chain uses TRBV6-4 with TRBJ2-2, with D tentatively TRBD1 (6 bases). Germline values: CDR1 MRHNA, CDR2 SNTAGT. The V and J ends lost 3 bases and 3 bases respectively, with 14 bases between them. This CDR3 comprises 16 residues. The CDR3: CASSDKGESDTGELFF. The DNA of the CDR3 is TGTGCCAGCAGTGATAAGGGGGAAAGCGACACCGGGGAGCTGTTTTTT.

The J gene is TRBJ2-2, the V gene TRBV2; D call uncertain. Germline V gene lookup returns CDR1 SNHLY and CDR2 FYNNEI. V was clipped by 7 bases and J by 0 bases, with 6 bases between them. The CDR3 runs to 13 residues. The CDR3 here is CASKTANTGELFF. The CDR3 bases are TGTGCCAGCAAAACAGCGAACACCGGGGAGCTGTTTTTT.

This clone has a handful of counts. The chain carries TRBV5-1 and TRBJ2-7; perhaps TRBD2 as D (6 bases). In germline, CDR1 is SGHRS, CDR2 YFSETQ. Trimming stripped 1 base from V and 2 bases from J, with 10 bases between. The CDR3 has 14 residues. The CDR3 DNA reads TGCGCCAGCAGCTTGAAGGCGGGAACCTACGAGCAGTACTTC. The encoded protein is CASSLKAGTYEQYF.

The chain couples TRBV7-9 to TRBJ2-1, with D perhaps matching TRBD2 (6 bases). The CDR3 totals 15 residues. CDR1 and CDR2 (germline): SEHNR, FQNEAQ (reference sequence). V lost 2 bases, J lost 9 bases, and 17 bases lay in between. The CDR3 DNA sequence: TGTGCCAGCAGCTTAACTAGCAGCTCCCTATCTGAGCAGTTCTTC. Protein product: CASSLTSSSLSEQFF. The complete variable domain, with remaining parts taken from reference TRBV7-9 and TRBJ2-1, reads DTGVSQNPRHKITKRGQNVTFRCDPISEHNRLYWYRQTLGQGPEFLTYFQNEAQLEKSRLLSDRFSAERPKGSFSTLEIQRTEQGDSAMYLCASSLTSSSLSEQFFGPGTRLTVL.

The chain carries TRBV6-5 and TRBJ1-5, with TRBD1 matching 7 bases. The CDR3 is made up of 15 amino acids. Trimming took 5 bases from V and 5 from J; bases not matched to a gene: 9. The V gene's germline CDR1 is MNHEY and CDR2 SVGAGI. CDR3 coding DNA: TGTGCCAGCAGTCGAACAGGGGTAGGTGATCAGCCCCAGCATTTT. It specifies CASSRTGVGDQPQHF.

The chain has TRBV5-8 and TRBJ2-1; TRBD1 matches 9 bases. Trimming removed 3 bases from V and 7 bases from J; junction bases left unmatched: 5. The CDR3 has 14 residues. Germline loops: CDR1 SGHTS, CDR2 YDEGEE. As DNA, the CDR3 is TGTGCCAGCAGCTCTCACAGGGGGCTGAATGAGCAGTTCTTC. Translating gives CASSSHRGLNEQFF.

V is TRBV28 and J is TRBJ2-7; the match to TRBD2 covers 7 bases. The germline gives CDR1 MDHEN, CDR2 SYDVKM. The junction had 8 bases not matched to a gene; V was cut back by 6 bases and J by 12 bases. The CDR3 spans 11 residues. The CDR3 region is CASRRDGRLYF. The DNA for the CDR3 is TGTGCCAGCAGGCGCGACGGGAGGCTGTACTTC.

V gene TRBV28 combines with J gene TRBJ1-1; 7 bases are a match to TRBD1. The germline gives CDR1 MDHEN, CDR2 SYDVKM. This CDR3 has 13 residues. J lost 6 bases, V lost 3 bases, and 4 bases had no gene match. The CDR3 nucleotides are TGTGCCAGCAGTTTTTCACAGGGGTCTGAAGCTTTCTTT. It translates to CASSFSQGSEAFF.